The clone carrying this T cell receptor (beta chain) was detected only a few times. What it recognizes is unknown. The CDR3 length is 15 residues. Trimming cost V 11 bases and J 0 bases, with 19 bases left between them. Germline loops: CDR1 SGHAT, CDR2 FQNNGV. cDNA libraries of TCR beta carried unique molecular identifiers. TCRdb re-called the PCR reads with MiXCR, one entry per CDR3 protein. Of 750,000 to 900,000 distinct CDR3 sequences listed, roughly 46% are singletons. The data are from a study of post-analysis software for immune sequencing data. Study-level points and caveats: Controls showed lower frequencies than patients for roughly 5 TRBV segments, and TRBV5-6, TRBV5-1 and TRBV20-1 were among these. Samples prepared in the same batch strongly co-clustered by F measure.

This sequence was found in a girl between 5 and 17 years old with multiple sclerosis. V gene TRBV11-2 combines with J gene TRBJ2-5; the D gene is possibly TRBD2 (6 bases). The sequenced sample consisted of blood. This CDR3 reads CASGVGDPYQETQYF. The CDR3 coding sequence is TGTGCCTCGGGAGTGGGGGATCCGTACCAAGAGACCCAGTACTTC. Combining the CDR3 with reference TRBV11-2 and TRBJ2-5 gives the whole variable domain EAGVAQSPRYKIIEKRQSVAFWCNPISGHATLYWYQQILGQGPKLLIQFQNNGVVDDSQLPKDRFSAERLKGVDSTLKIQPAKLEDSAVYLCASGVGDPYQETQYFGPGTRLLVL.